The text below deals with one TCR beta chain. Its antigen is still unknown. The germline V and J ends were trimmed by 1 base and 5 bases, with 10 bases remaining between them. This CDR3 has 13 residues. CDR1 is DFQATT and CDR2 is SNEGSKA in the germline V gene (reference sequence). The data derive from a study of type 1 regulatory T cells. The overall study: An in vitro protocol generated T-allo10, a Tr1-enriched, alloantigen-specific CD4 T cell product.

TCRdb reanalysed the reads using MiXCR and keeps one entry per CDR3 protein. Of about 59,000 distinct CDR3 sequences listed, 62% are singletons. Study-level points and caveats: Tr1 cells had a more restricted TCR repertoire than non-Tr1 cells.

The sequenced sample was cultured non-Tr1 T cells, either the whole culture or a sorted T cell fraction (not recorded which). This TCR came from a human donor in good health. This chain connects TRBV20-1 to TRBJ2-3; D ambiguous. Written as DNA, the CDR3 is TGCAGTGCTAGAGGTCCTCCGGGAGATACGCAGTATTTT. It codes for CSARGPPGDTQYF.